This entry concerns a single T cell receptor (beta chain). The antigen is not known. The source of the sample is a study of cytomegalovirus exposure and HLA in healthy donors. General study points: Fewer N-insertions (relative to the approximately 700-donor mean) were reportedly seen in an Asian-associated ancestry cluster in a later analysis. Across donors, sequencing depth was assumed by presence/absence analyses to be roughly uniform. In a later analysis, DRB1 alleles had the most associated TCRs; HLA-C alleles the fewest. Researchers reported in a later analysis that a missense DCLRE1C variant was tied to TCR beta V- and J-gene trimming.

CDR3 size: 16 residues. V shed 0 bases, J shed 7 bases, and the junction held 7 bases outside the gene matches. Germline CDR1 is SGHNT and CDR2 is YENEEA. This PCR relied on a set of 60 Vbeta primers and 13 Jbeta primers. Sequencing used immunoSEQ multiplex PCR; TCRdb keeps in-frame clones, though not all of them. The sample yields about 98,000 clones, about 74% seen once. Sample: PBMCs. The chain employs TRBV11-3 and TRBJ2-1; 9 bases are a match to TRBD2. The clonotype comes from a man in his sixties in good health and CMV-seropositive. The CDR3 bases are TGTGCCAGCAGCTTAGATAAGCGGGGGGAGGGGAATGAGCAGTTCTTC. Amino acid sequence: CASSLDKRGEGNEQFF.